These 18 T cell receptor beta chains share one sample of origin, sequenced in a study of CD8+ T cells in alopecia areata. As the sequencing template, cDNA was produced by extracting RNA and reverse transcribing it. TCRdb's table, derived via immunoSEQ multiplex PCR, lists solely in-frame clones and lacks some. The sample gives 250,000 or so clones, none seen only once, and the top ten clones hold about 1.1%. Cells pooled from cutaneous lymph nodes were sorted on CD4, CD8alpha, NKG2D, NKG2ACE and other markers. Source material: CD4+ T cells sorted from a lymph node. The receptors originated from a C3H/HeJ mouse with alopecia areata. The mouse strain carries the MHC haplotype H2-k.

This clone was observed a handful of times. Here the gene names and germline are mouse. The CDR3 is cut off 4 residues early in the read; its end comes from the germline J gene. The genes are TRBV13-3 and TRBJ2-1; tentatively, D is TRBD1 (5 bases). The CDR3 spans 12 residues. CDR1 and CDR2 from the germline V gene are NNHDY and SYVADS. Trimming left V 6 bases short and J 3 bases short, with 7 bases between. The covered CDR3 bases are TGTGCCAGCACGACAGCCTATGCT. Amino acid sequence: CASTTAYA. The complete CDR3 reads CASTTAYAEQFF.

On this clone: The genes are named according to mouse. Read data end 4 residues before the CDR3 end; the end is taken from the germline J gene. The chain uses TRBV13-3 and TRBJ2-3; a possible D gene is TRBD2 (6 bases). V was clipped by 0 bases and J by 2 bases, with 13 bases between them. The CDR3 loop spans 16 amino acids. CDR1 and CDR2 from the germline V gene are NNHDY and SYVADS. The CDR3 protein is CASSDAGGGDAETLYF. CDR3 bases read: TGTGCCAGCAGTGATGCGGGGGGAGGGGATGCAGAA.

About this clone itself: The germline and genes are mouse ones. The CDR3 is cut off 4 residues early in the read; its end comes from the germline J gene. This chain uses TRBV14 with TRBJ1-1; D may be TRBD1 (6 bases). Trimming removed 1 base at V and 1 base at J, with 8 bases between. The CDR3 is 14 residues long. Germline V gives CDR1 SGHDT, CDR2 FRDEAV. CDR3 DNA (partial): TGTGCCAGCAGTTTCAGGACAGAAAACACA. Its translation is CASSFRTENT. The whole CDR3 region reads CASSFRTENTEVFF.

Worth noting for this clone: Gene names are the mouse ones. The read halts 4 residues ahead of the CDR3 end, with the missing end drawn from the germline J gene. V gene TRBV1 combines with J gene TRBJ2-7; 7 positions agree with TRBD1. The V gene's germline CDR1 is NSQYPW and CDR2 LRSPGD (reference sequence). The CDR3 runs 14 residues. The chain's CDR3 is CTCSAAGTAYEQYF. The part of the CDR3 DNA that was read is TGCACCTGCAGTGCAGCTGGGACAGCATAT.

This clone was picked up a small number of times. Mouse names are used for the genes. The read ends 4 residues before the CDR3 terminus; that terminus is restored from the germline J gene. The chain carries TRBV31 and TRBJ2-2, with 9 positions matching TRBD2. V dropped 2 bases and J dropped 3; count of bases not matched to a gene: 1. In germline, CDR1 is GKSSPN, CDR2 SITVG. The CDR3 is made up of 14 amino acids. The sequenced part of the CDR3 DNA is TGTGCCTGGAGTAACTGGGGGGACACCGGG. As protein: CAWSNWGDTG. Given in full, the CDR3 is CAWSNWGDTGQLYF.

To note about this clone: Gene labels here are mouse ones. The read stops 4 residues short of the end of the CDR3; the missing end is completed from the germline J gene. The chain uses TRBV19 and TRBJ2-1; 7 bases agree with TRBD1. Germline CDR1 reads FNHDT; CDR2 reads SITEND (reference sequence). With 4 bases clipped from V and 3 bases from J, the junction kept 4 bases outside the gene matches. The CDR3 is 14 residues long. The DNA read from the CDR3 is TGTGCCAGCAGTGACCGACAGGGCTATGCT. Its protein product is CASSDRQGYA. The full CDR3 is CASSDRQGYAEQFF.

This clone was found a few times. Mouse names are used for the genes. The CDR3 is cut off 4 residues early in the read; its end comes from the germline J gene. The chain has TRBV13-1 and TRBJ2-1, with D possibly being TRBD1 (6 bases). Trimming cost V 3 bases and J 2 bases, with 9 bases left between them. From germline, CDR1 is NSHNY and CDR2 SYGAGN. The CDR3 covers 14 residues. CDR3 protein: CASSASGDYAEQFF. CDR3 bases read: TGTGCCAGCAGTGCGTCAGGGGACTATGCT.

Regarding this clone: The genes and germline here are from mouse. The CDR3 extends 4 residues past the end of the read, so its final part is completed from the germline J gene. The chain couples TRBV31 to TRBJ2-2; D is possibly TRBD2 (7 bases). The V end was cut by 2 bases, the J end by 0 bases, with 10 bases between. The germline V gene encodes CDR1 GKSSPN and CDR2 SITVG. The CDR3 has 15 amino acids. CDR3 sequence reads: CAWSMGGPNTGQLYF. The CDR3 DNA, read in part, is TGTGCCTGGAGTATGGGGGGCCCAAACACCGGG.

Points on this clone: The gene symbols are mouse symbols. The DNA ends 4 residues before the CDR3 does, and the rest of the CDR3 is filled in from the germline J gene. The chain has TRBV5 and TRBJ2-1, with D unresolved. The ends were cut back, 0 bases at V and 5 bases at J, with 11 bases in the middle. CDR1 LGHNA and CDR2 YNLKQL come from the germline V gene (reference sequence). CDR3 size: 15 residues. The CDR3 is CASSQETRRDAEQFF. The covered CDR3 bases are TGTGCCAGCAGCCAAGAAACGAGGAGGGATGCT.

As to this clone: Germline is not matched at one junction end, which may reflect a read error. The listed genes are named as in mouse. The read finishes 4 residues shy of the CDR3 end, and the germline J gene is used to complete it. This chain connects TRBV19 to TRBJ2-7; a possible D gene is TRBD1 (6 bases). From germline, CDR1 is FNHDT and CDR2 SITEND (reference sequence). The CDR3 is 12 residues long. CDR3 bases read: TGTGCCAGCAGGATAGGGGGCTAT. Protein: CASRIGGY. The whole CDR3 sequence reads CASRIGGYEQYF.

There are a few counts of this clone. Gene names are mouse gene names. The CDR3 goes on 4 residues after the read ends, and that part is filled in from the germline J gene. The same CDR3 also results from other DNA sequences found in this sample. The V gene is TRBV19, the J gene TRBJ2-7; 9 nucleotides align to TRBD1. The ends lost 5 bases at V and 1 base at J; junction bases unmatched: 4. The CDR3 is made up of 14 amino acids. Germline CDR1 FNHDT, CDR2 SITEND (reference sequence). CDR3 bases read: TGTGCCAGCAGGACCGGGACAGGGTCCTAT. This codes for CASRTGTGSY. The whole CDR3 protein reads CASRTGTGSYEQYF.

In its sample, this clone was seen many times. Gene names are the mouse ones. Read data end 4 residues before the CDR3 end; the end is taken from the germline J gene. The chain combines TRBV5 with TRBJ1-1; the match to TRBD1 covers 11 bases. The CDR3 totals 16 residues. CDR1 and CDR2 from the germline V gene are LGHNA and YNLKQL (reference sequence). V shed 2 bases, J shed 4 bases, and the junction held 6 bases outside the gene matches. The CDR3 sequence is CASSQWGGTGGTEVFF. The DNA read from the CDR3 is TGTGCCAGCAGCCAATGGGGGGGGACAGGGGGCACA.

This clone has only a few counts. Gene names are the mouse ones. The sequenced fragment ends 4 residues before the CDR3 boundary, so the rest is inferred from the germline J gene. The V call is TRBV19, the J call TRBJ2-1, with TRBD2 matching 8 bases. Germline V gene lookup returns CDR1 FNHDT and CDR2 SITEND (reference sequence). The length of the CDR3 is 16 residues. Trimming removed 4 bases from V and 3 bases from J; junction bases left unmatched: 9. The CDR3 bases that were read are TGTGCCAGCAGTTTCCCCCCGACTGGGGTCTATGCT. Protein sequence: CASSFPPTGVYA. From start to end, the CDR3 is CASSFPPTGVYAEQFF.

A remark on this clone: Each gene name is a mouse one. The CDR3 goes on 4 residues after the read ends, and that part is filled in from the germline J gene. This chain joins TRBV19 and TRBJ2-1; 11 nucleotides line up with TRBD2. The germline CDR1 and CDR2 sequences are FNHDT and SITEND (reference sequence). The CDR3 runs to 15 residues. Trimming at V came to 4 bases and at J to 6 bases, leaving 6 bases not matched to a gene. The part of the CDR3 DNA that was read is TGTGCCAGCAGTCGACTGGGGGGGGATTTTGCT. As protein: CASSRLGGDFA. The entire CDR3 sequence reads CASSRLGGDFAEQFF.

Concerning this clone itself: This likely came from a read error, as a far larger clone is one base away. Germline and genes here are mouse. CDR3 region: CASSAKNSDYTF. The DNA read from the CDR3 is TGTGCCAGCAGTGCCAAAAACTCC. The rearrangement joins TRBV13-1 to TRBJ1-2; D is unresolved. The DNA ends 4 residues before the CDR3 does, and the rest of the CDR3 is filled in from the germline J gene. Germline CDR1 and CDR2: NSHNY and SYGAGN. Trimming pared 3 bases from V and 1 base from J, leaving 4 bases between. The CDR3 is 12 amino acids.

Of note for this clone: The genes are named according to mouse. Other DNA variants within this sample encode the same CDR3. The chain's CDR3 is CASRGGNQDTQYF. The covered CDR3 bases are TGTGCCAGCAGGGGGGGGAACCAAGAC. The rearrangement joins TRBV13-1 to TRBJ2-5; 7 bases line up with TRBD2. The read comes to an end 4 residues before the CDR3 does, leaving the germline J gene to fill in the end. Trimming cost V 5 bases and J 0 bases; bases outside gene matches: 0. CDR3 length: 13 amino acids. CDR1 and CDR2 (germline): NSHNY, SYGAGN.

The table lists this clone with a few counts. Mouse gene names and germline throughout. The read gets to within 4 residues of the CDR3 end, and the germline J gene fills in the rest. The chain has TRBV19 and TRBJ1-1, with a possible D match to TRBD1 (5 bases). Germline values: CDR1 FNHDT, CDR2 SITEND (reference sequence). The CDR3 contains 13 residues. V was trimmed by 2 bases and J by 4 bases, leaving 9 bases between them. This CDR3 reads CASSIPGLTEVFF. The DNA read from the CDR3 is TGTGCCAGCAGTATCCCAGGGCTCACA.

This clone was recorded a few times. The gene names here belong to mouse. The read ends 4 residues before the CDR3 terminus; that terminus is restored from the germline J gene. V gene TRBV13-2 combines with J gene TRBJ2-2; D is undetermined. Germline V gene data show CDR1 as NNHNN and CDR2 as SYGAGS (reference sequence). V was shortened by 3 bases and J by 1 base, with 4 bases between the two germline ends. The CDR3 runs 13 residues. CDR3 DNA, as far as it was read: TGTGCCAGCGGTGTTGGAAACACCGGG. The encoded protein is CASGVGNTG. The entire CDR3 reads CASGVGNTGQLYF.